The following is a T cell receptor beta chain sequence with its context. Its antigen is unknown. A much larger clone differs by one base, so this may be a read error. A primer in the constant region served to generate TCR beta cDNA from about 470 ng of total RNA. Three-round nested multiplex PCR performed with slightly modified ARM-PCR produced the TCR beta libraries. In the first two PCR rounds, TRBV1-TRBV30 forward primers were paired with a C-beta reverse primer, and each round lasted roughly 10 cycles. TCRdb recomputed calls from the multiplex PCR reads with MiXCR, one row per CDR3 protein. The table shows 310,000 or so distinct CDR3 sequences, with 65% occurring only once. Germline V gives CDR1 MNHEY, CDR2 SVGEGT. Deletions cut 8 bases from V and 3 bases from J, with 8 bases between. The CDR3 totals 12 residues. In addition to blood RNA drawn from unsorted whole blood, germline DNA was extracted. Researchers reported drawing around 3.8 milliliters of peripheral blood before surgery.

These data originate in a study of tumor-infiltrating lymphocytes in primary liver carcinoma. Study results and caveats: Less overlap was seen in tumor-adjacent and tumor-blood pairs than in tumor region pairs. The samples were not sorted (they were bulk), so CD4+ and CD8+ repertoires were not compared.

The source material was peripheral blood. The TCR comes from a middle-aged man with primary liver carcinoma and hepatitis B virus infection. The chain carries TRBV6-2 or TRBV6-3 and TRBJ1-5, with D unresolved. The CDR3 DNA follows: TGTGCCAGCTGCCGATCCAATCAGCCCCAGCATTTT. Protein product: CASCRSNQPQHF.